This entry describes one T cell receptor (beta chain). The method was immunoSEQ multiplex PCR; TCRdb's version includes in-frame clones alone and lacks a portion of them. Of 250,000 or so clones detected, 80% to 90% appear once; the ten largest clones hold 0.87%. This CDR3 spans 14 amino acids. CDR1 and CDR2 from the germline V gene are SEHNR and FQNEAQ (reference sequence). The V end lost 3 bases, the J end lost 1 base, and 9 bases lay between the germline ends. This record comes from a study of blood T cell repertoires in COVID-19. Study at large: T cells, B-cell-depleted T cells, or PBMCs provided the cDNA or gDNA that served as material.

Individuals in the exposed group had encountered a COVID-19 case within 2 weeks preceding study entry. Sequencing used PBMCs or T cells enriched from blood (not recorded which). The chain is built from TRBV7-9 and TRBJ1-1; possible D gene TRBD1, 6 bases. This clonotype originated in a man aged 50 to 60 who had been exposed to COVID-19. CDR3 region: CASSLDSWNTEAFF. The CDR3 coding sequence is TGTGCCAGCAGCTTGGACAGCTGGAACACTGAAGCTTTCTTT.